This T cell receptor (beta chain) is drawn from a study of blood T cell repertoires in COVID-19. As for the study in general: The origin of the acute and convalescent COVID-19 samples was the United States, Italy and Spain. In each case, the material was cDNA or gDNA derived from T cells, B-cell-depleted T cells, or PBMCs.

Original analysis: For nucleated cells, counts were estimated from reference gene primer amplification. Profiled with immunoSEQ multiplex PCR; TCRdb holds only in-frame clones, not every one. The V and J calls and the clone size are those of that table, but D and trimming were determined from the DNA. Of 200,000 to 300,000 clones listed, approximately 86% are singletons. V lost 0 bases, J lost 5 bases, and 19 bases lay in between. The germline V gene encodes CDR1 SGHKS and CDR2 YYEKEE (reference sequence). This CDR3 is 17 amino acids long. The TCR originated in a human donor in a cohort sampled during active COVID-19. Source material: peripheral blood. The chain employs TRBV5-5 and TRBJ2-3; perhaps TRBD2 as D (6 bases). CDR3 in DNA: TGTGCCAGCAGCTTGGTAGGGACTCCATTCCAACAAGATACGCAGTATTTT. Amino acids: CASSLVGTPFQQDTQYF.